These 15 T cell receptor beta chains originate from one sample sequenced in a study of shared T cell receptors in the human thymus. The repertoire was sequenced with immunoSEQ multiplex PCR; TCRdb's copy has only in-frame clones and lacks some. The data hold more than 550,000 clones, with about 87% observed a single time. These data were likewise used in another study, on human thymus T cells.

Sample: thymocytes. These receptors were taken from a boy under two years old with a congenital heart defect.

The CDR3, as DNA: TGTGCCAGCAGTCAATCCGGGACTAGCTACTCTGGGGCCAACGTCCTGACTTTC. Translating it yields CASSQSGTSYSGANVLTF. The rearrangement uses TRBV27 and TRBJ2-6; 9 nucleotides align to TRBD2. This CDR3 comprises 18 residues. CDR1 is MNHEY and CDR2 is SMNVEV in the germline V gene (reference sequence). Trimming took 5 bases from V and 0 from J; bases not matched to a gene: 8.

The genes are TRBV28 and TRBJ2-7; TRBD2 matches 9 bases. V lost 5 bases, J lost 3 bases, and 20 bases stayed unmatched. The CDR3 is 19 amino acids. Germline V CDR1 and CDR2: MDHEN, SYDVKM. The CDR3 DNA sequence: TGTGCCAGCAGTCAGCCGGGGGGCGGGAGGGCCGGCGTCTACTACGAGCAGTACTTC. Its translation: CASSQPGGGRAGVYYEQYF.

This rearrangement joins TRBV29-1 to TRBJ1-2; 7 bases align to TRBD1. CDR3 length equals 14 residues. The ends lost 6 bases at V and 8 bases at J; junction bases unmatched: 15. CDR1 is SQVTM and CDR2 is ANQGSEA in the germline V gene. The CDR3: CSVPLTGYFEGYTF. CDR3 nucleotide sequence: TGCAGCGTGCCTTTGACAGGGTATTTTGAGGGCTACACCTTC. Based on the CDR3 plus reference TRBV29-1 and TRBJ1-2, the full variable domain is SAVISQKPSRDICQRGTSLTIQCQVDSQVTMMFWYRQQPGQSLTLIATANQGSEATYESGFVIDKFPISRPNLTFSTLTVSNMSPEDSSIYLCSVPLTGYFEGYTFGSGTRLTVV.

CDR3 nucleotide sequence: TGTGCCACCAGCAGGTCGCCCGAGACAGGGAAAAATGAGCAGTTCTTC. It encodes CATSRSPETGKNEQFF. The chain links TRBV15 to TRBJ2-1; 7 bases align to TRBD1. The germline V gene encodes CDR1 LNHNV and CDR2 YYDKDF (reference sequence). The ends lost 3 bases at V and 7 bases at J; junction bases unmatched: 12. This CDR3 has 16 amino acids.

The chain couples TRBV7-3 to TRBJ2-1, with D unresolved. V gave up 4 bases and J gave up 10 bases, with 2 bases separating them. This CDR3 has 9 residues. Germline loops: CDR1 SGHTA, CDR2 FQGTGA. In DNA form, the CDR3 reads TGTGCCAGCAGCTCAGAGCAGTTCTTC. Translating gives CASSSEQFF.

The V gene is TRBV28, the J gene TRBJ2-7; D ambiguous. The germline CDR1 and CDR2 sequences are MDHEN and SYDVKM. Trimming stripped 3 bases from V and 5 bases from J, with 20 bases between. The CDR3 consists of 16 residues. CDR3 coding DNA: TGTGCCAGCAGTTTGTTAAAAACCCAACGAGTGGACGAGCAGTACTTC. Amino acids: CASSLLKTQRVDEQYF.

The chain joins TRBV7-9 to TRBJ2-1, with 7 bases fitting TRBD2. Germline CDR1 SEHNR, CDR2 FQNEAQ (reference sequence). Trimming at V came to 0 bases and at J to 5 bases, leaving 7 bases not matched to a gene. The CDR3 consists of 16 residues. Written as DNA, the CDR3 is TGTGCCAGCAGCTTAGCGCCGGGACTATTTCACAATGAGCAGTTCTTC. It specifies CASSLAPGLFHNEQFF.

The chain uses TRBV13 and TRBJ1-1; D is uncertain. V lost 1 base and J 8 bases, leaving 11 bases between the germline ends. Germline V gene lookup returns CDR1 PRHDT and CDR2 FYEKMQ (reference sequence). The CDR3 has 13 amino acids. This CDR3 is CASSLEERTEAFF. DNA of the CDR3: TGTGCCAGCAGCTTAGAAGAACGCACAGAAGCTTTCTTT. The full variable domain, rest sourced from reference TRBV13 and TRBJ1-1, is AAGVIQSPRHLIKEKRETATLKCYPIPRHDTVYWYQQGPGQDPQFLISFYEKMQSDKGSIPDRFSAQQFSDYHSELNMSSLELGDSALYFCASSLEERTEAFFGQGTRLTVV.

This clone came up once. The chain couples TRBV5-1 to TRBJ2-2; the match to TRBD1 covers 9 bases. V dropped 2 bases and J dropped 3; count of bases not matched to a gene: 8. This CDR3 comprises 17 residues. The germline V gene encodes CDR1 SGHRS and CDR2 YFSETQ. As DNA, the CDR3 is TGCGCCAGCAGCTTAAAGTTACGGGACAGGGACACCGGGGAGCTGTTTTTT. This sequence encodes CASSLKLRDRDTGELFF.

This clone was observed a few times. The chain joins TRBV7-6 to TRBJ2-6, with a tentative D call TRBD2 (5 bases). V was trimmed by 0 bases and J by 2 bases, leaving 14 bases between them. Germline CDR1 SGHVS, CDR2 FNYEAQ. The CDR3 totals 18 residues. CDR3 coding DNA: TGTGCCAGCAGCTTAGCGAGGTTCGGGGTAACTGGGGCCAACGTCCTGACTTTC. This sequence encodes CASSLARFGVTGANVLTF.

The chain links TRBV6-5 to TRBJ2-1, with 10 bases aligning to TRBD2. The V gene's germline CDR1 is MNHEY and CDR2 SVGAGI. The length of the CDR3 is 16 residues. J lost 8 bases, V lost 0 bases, and 7 bases had no gene match. The CDR3 sequence: CASSYSASGSSDEQFF. CDR3 nucleotide sequence: TGTGCCAGCAGTTACTCGGCTAGCGGGAGCTCGGATGAGCAGTTCTTC.

This sequence joins TRBV28 and TRBJ1-2; D possibly corresponds to TRBD1 (6 bases). V shed 7 bases and J shed 4 bases, with 16 bases lying between them. The germline CDR1 and CDR2 sequences are MDHEN and SYDVKM. The CDR3 runs to 14 residues. CDR3 sequence: CASTLGALSYGYTF. Here the CDR3 DNA reads TGTGCCAGCACCCTGGGGGCCCTGTCCTATGGCTACACCTTC.

The V call is TRBV2, the J call TRBJ2-5, with D maybe TRBD1 (6 bases). CDR3 length: 13 residues. V was trimmed by 3 bases and J by 1 base, leaving 6 bases between them. Germline lookup yields CDR1 SNHLY and CDR2 FYNNEI. CDR3 nucleotide sequence: TGTGCCAGCAGTGAGACAGGCCAAGAGACCCAGTACTTC. Its protein product is CASSETGQETQYF.

The gene calls are TRBV28 and TRBJ1-2; D might be TRBD1 (6 bases). The germline V and J ends were trimmed by 6 bases and 4 bases, with 9 bases remaining between them. The CDR3 spans 12 residues. Germline V gives CDR1 MDHEN, CDR2 SYDVKM. The CDR3 coding sequence is TGTGCCAGCAGGGGAGGGGGCTATGGCTACACCTTC. Translation gives CASRGGGYGYTF.

The table lists this clone with a few counts. The chain links TRBV30 to TRBJ2-3; the D gene is possibly TRBD2 (6 bases). Trimming took off 3 bases at V and 6 bases at J, with 16 bases between the two ends. CDR3 length: 14 residues. Germline CDR1 reads GTSNPN; CDR2 reads SVGIG (reference sequence). This chain's CDR3 is CAWRKSSEMDTQYF. The CDR3 bases are TGTGCCTGGAGAAAGTCTAGCGAAATGGATACGCAGTATTTT.